What follows are 9 T cell receptor beta chains derived from one specimen sequenced in a study of blood T cell repertoires in COVID-19. Method: immunoSEQ multiplex PCR; TCRdb's copy keeps in-frame clones and lacks some. The profile shows approximately 76,000 clones, around 90% of them singletons. Sequencing input: peripheral blood. All receptors come from a human donor in a cohort sampled during active COVID-19.

The chain joins TRBV12-3 or TRBV12-4 to TRBJ1-4; D gene ambiguous. The V end was cut by 1 base, the J end by 7 bases, with 7 bases between. The CDR3 totals 13 residues. The CDR3, as DNA: TGTGCCAGCAGTTTAGGGTCGGGTGAAAAACTGTTTTTT. Encoded protein: CASSLGSGEKLFF.

J is TRBJ1-1 and V is TRBV5-1; maybe TRBD1 (6 bases). V lost 4 bases and J 3 bases, leaving 13 bases between the germline ends. Germline V gives CDR1 SGHRS, CDR2 YFSETQ. The CDR3 loop spans 14 amino acids. In DNA, the CDR3 is TGCGCCAGCAGCCCTCTAGGGGGGGACACTGAAGCTTTCTTT. It translates to CASSPLGGDTEAFF.

This clone was counted once. This chain links TRBV2 with TRBJ1-5; D is unresolved. CDR3 length equals 15 residues. The V gene lost 3 bases and the J gene lost 0 bases, with 9 bases spanning the gap. CDR1 and CDR2 from the germline V gene are SNHLY and FYNNEI. The DNA of the CDR3 is TGTGCCAGCAGTGAGGGGAGGAATAGCAATCAGCCCCAGCATTTT. The encoded protein is CASSEGRNSNQPQHF. The full variable domain, with the rest looked up from reference TRBV2 and TRBJ1-5, is EPEVTQTPSHQVTQMGQEVILRCVPISNHLYFYWYRQILGQKVEFLVSFYNNEISEKSEIFDDQFSVERPDGSNFTLKIRSTKLEDSAMYFCASSEGRNSNQPQHFGDGTRLSIL.

The rearrangement links TRBV14 to TRBJ2-1, with 16 positions matching TRBD2. The V gene's germline CDR1 is SGHDN and CDR2 FVKESK. With 4 bases clipped from V and 0 bases from J, the junction kept 9 bases outside the gene matches. The CDR3 is made up of 20 amino acids. Here the CDR3 reads CASSRSLGLAGGSSYNEQFF. The CDR3 DNA reads TGTGCCAGCAGCCGAAGTCTGGGACTAGCGGGGGGGAGCTCCTACAATGAGCAGTTCTTC.

V gene TRBV7-9 combines with J gene TRBJ2-7; TRBD1 agrees at 10 bases. V dropped 6 bases and J dropped 2; count of bases not matched to a gene: 4. The CDR3 has 14 amino acids. In germline, CDR1 is SEHNR, CDR2 FQNEAQ (reference sequence). CDR3 residues: CASSPGQGPYEQYF. Here the CDR3 DNA reads TGTGCCAGCAGTCCGGGACAGGGGCCCTACGAGCAGTACTTC.

The chain combines TRBV11-1 with TRBJ1-2; D is undetermined. The CDR3 spans 13 residues. The germline V gene encodes CDR1 SGHAT and CDR2 FQDESV (reference sequence). V was clipped by 5 bases and J by 8 bases, with 15 bases between them. CDR3 loop: CASSAGPGGGYTF. As DNA, the CDR3 is TGTGCCAGCAGCGCGGGCCCCGGAGGGGGCTACACCTTC.

The CDR3 reads CASRGGAGYTF. CDR3 sequence (DNA): TGTGCCAGTCGGGGGGGCGCTGGCTACACCTTC. The chain has TRBV6-6 and TRBJ1-2; possibly TRBD1 for D (6 bases). The length of the CDR3 is 11 residues. The V gene lost 9 bases and the J gene lost 7 bases, with 12 bases spanning the gap. The V gene's germline CDR1 is MNHNY and CDR2 SVGAGI (reference sequence).

This chain joins TRBV3-1 (or the pseudogene TRBV3-2) and TRBJ1-1; a possible D gene is TRBD1 (6 bases). The V gene lost 1 base and the J gene lost 1 base, with 7 bases spanning the gap. CDR1 is LGHDT, CDR2 YNNKEL, per germline (reference sequence). The CDR3 totals 14 residues. The DNA for the CDR3 is TGTGCCAGCAGCCAAGGACAGGCGAACACTGAAGCTTTCTTT. Its translation is CASSQGQANTEAFF.

The chain employs TRBV28 and TRBJ1-5; no definite D call. Per germline, CDR1 MDHEN and CDR2 SYDVKM. This CDR3 has 14 amino acids. V was shortened by 7 bases and J by 0 bases, with 10 bases between the two germline ends. CDR3 sequence reads: CASIFSDSNQPQHF. The CDR3 coding sequence is TGTGCCAGCATCTTCTCAGATAGCAATCAGCCCCAGCATTTT.